This TCR beta chain was identified during a study of T cells after yellow fever vaccination. The study, taken as a whole, reports: The CD4 compartment and the CD8 compartment contained a small share of clonotypes in common. Reappearance after the booster was observed for most primary-vaccination clones (around 96% CD4, roughly 88% CD8).

A universal primer site and UMIs were added as TCR cDNA was made by 5'RACE template switching. Each CDR3 protein gets one entry after TCRdb re-called the 5' RACE reads with MiXCR. The table has hundreds of thousands of distinct CDR3 sequences, under 20% seen once. This clonotype was seen more than once but under ten times. Its antigen is as yet unknown. The source of this sequence is a man between 18 and 29 years old who received the YFV17D yellow fever vaccine. The specimen comprised PBMCs, sampled before the yellow fever booster vaccination.

Here the CDR3 DNA reads TGCGCCAGCAGCCAAGCAGACAGGACAATGGTTAAAGGAAAACTGTTTTTT. Protein product: CASSQADRTMVKGKLFF. The chain recombines TRBV4-3 with TRBJ1-4; TRBD1 is a possible D gene (6 bases). V lost 1 base, J lost 10 bases, and 22 bases lay in between. Germline assignment: CDR1 LGHNA and CDR2 YSLEER. There are 17 residues in the CDR3.